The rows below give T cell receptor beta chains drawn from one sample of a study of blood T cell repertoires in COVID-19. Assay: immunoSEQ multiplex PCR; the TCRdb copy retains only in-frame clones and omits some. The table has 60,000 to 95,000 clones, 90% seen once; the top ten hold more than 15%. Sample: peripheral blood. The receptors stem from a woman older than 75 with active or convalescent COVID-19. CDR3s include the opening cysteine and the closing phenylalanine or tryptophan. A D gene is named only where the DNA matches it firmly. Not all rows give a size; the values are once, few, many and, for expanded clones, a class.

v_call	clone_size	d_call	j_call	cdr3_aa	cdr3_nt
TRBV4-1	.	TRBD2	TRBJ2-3	CASSQIQGLAGGDTQYF	TGCGCCAGCAGCCAGATACAGGGACTAGCGGGGGGAGATACGCAGTATTTT
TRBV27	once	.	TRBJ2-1	CASSSHSKTYNEQFF	TGTGCCAGCAGTTCTCACAGTAAAACCTACAATGAGCAGTTCTTC
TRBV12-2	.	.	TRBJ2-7	CASRTCTRDRAPHEQYF	TGTGCAAGTCGCACCTGCACGCGGGACAGGGCCCCCCACGAGCAGTACTTC
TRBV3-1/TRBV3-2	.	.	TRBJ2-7	CASSQYGYYEQYF	TGTGCCAGCAGCCAGTACGGGTACTACGAGCAGTACTTC
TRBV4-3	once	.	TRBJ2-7	CASSQAQGGEQYF	TGCGCCAGCAGCCAGGCTCAGGGTGGCGAGCAGTACTTC
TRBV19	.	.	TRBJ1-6	CASSHGTRNSPLHF	TGTGCCAGTAGCCATGGGACACGGAATTCACCCCTCCACTTT
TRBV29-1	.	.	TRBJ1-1	CSVEDVIRAGSMNTEAFF	TGCAGCGTTGAAGATGTGATACGGGCAGGGTCCATGAACACTGAAGCTTTCTTT
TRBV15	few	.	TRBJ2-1	CATSRDLKGGTEQFF	TGTGCCACCAGCAGAGATCTCAAGGGGGGGACTGAGCAGTTCTTC
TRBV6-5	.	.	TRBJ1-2	CASKAGKGVNGYTF	TGTGCCAGCAAAGCCGGAAAGGGGGTGAATGGCTACACCTTC
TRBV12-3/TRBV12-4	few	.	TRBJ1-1	CASSLVRRQGAFF	TGTGCCAGCAGTTTAGTAAGAAGGCAGGGAGCTTTCTTT
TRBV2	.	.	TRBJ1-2	CASTYSYGYTF	TGTGCCAGCACTTACAGCTATGGCTACACCTTC
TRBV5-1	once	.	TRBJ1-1	CASSLSVGIRGTEAFF	TGCGCCAGCAGCTTGTCTGTCGGGATTCGAGGGACTGAAGCTTTCTTT
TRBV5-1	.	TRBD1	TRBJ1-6	CASSFDRASGSPLHF	TGCGCCAGCAGCTTCGACAGGGCTTCCGGTTCACCCCTCCACTTT
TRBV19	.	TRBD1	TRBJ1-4	CASARDRGNEKLFF	TGTGCCAGTGCCAGGGACAGGGGAAATGAAAAACTGTTTTTT
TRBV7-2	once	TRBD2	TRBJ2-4	CASSLLGPAPSGGKNIQYF	TGTGCCAGCAGCCTTCTCGGGCCGGCCCCCTCGGGAGGCAAAAACATTCAGTACTTC
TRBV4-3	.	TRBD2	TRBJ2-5	CASSPDFSGGRETQYF	TGCGCCAGCAGCCCTGACTTTAGCGGGGGCAGGGAGACCCAGTACTTC
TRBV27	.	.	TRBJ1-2	CASSSVEGVRTYGYTF	TGTGCCAGCAGTTCAGTGGAGGGCGTTCGAACCTATGGCTACACCTTC
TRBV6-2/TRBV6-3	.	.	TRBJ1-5	CASSRPSQPQHF	TGTGCCAGCAGCCGGCCAAGTCAGCCCCAGCATTTT
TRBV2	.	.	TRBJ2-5	CASAGAQETQYF	TGTGCCAGCGCGGGGGCTCAAGAGACCCAGTACTTC
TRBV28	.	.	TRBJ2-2	CASSPPEGSTGELFF	TGTGCCAGCAGTCCCCCGGAGGGGAGCACCGGGGAGCTGTTTTTT
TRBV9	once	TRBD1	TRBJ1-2	CASSPDRDDGYTF	TGTGCCAGCAGCCCCGACAGGGACGACGGCTACACCTTC
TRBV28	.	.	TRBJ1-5	CASSPSLGGARANQPQHF	TGTGCCAGCAGTCCGTCCCTGGGAGGGGCGCGGGCTAATCAGCCCCAGCATTTT
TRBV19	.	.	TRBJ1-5	CASSMGRVSNQPQHF	TGTGCCAGTAGTATGGGCAGGGTAAGCAATCAGCCCCAGCATTTT
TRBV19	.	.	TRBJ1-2	CASSIISGGYTF	TGTGCCAGTAGTATAATCTCGGGTGGCTACACCTTC
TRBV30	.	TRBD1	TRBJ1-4	CAWSRPGPTGGNEKLFF	TGTGCCTGGAGCCGTCCGGGACCCACAGGGGGTAATGAAAAACTGTTTTTT
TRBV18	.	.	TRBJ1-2	CASSPDNNYGYTF	TGTGCCAGCTCACCGGACAATAACTATGGCTACACCTTC
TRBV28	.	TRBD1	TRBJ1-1	CASGLTGGVNTEAFF	TGTGCCAGCGGTTTGACAGGGGGTGTGAACACTGAAGCTTTCTTT
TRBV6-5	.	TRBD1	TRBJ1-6	CASSLGQTTALHF	TGTGCCAGCAGTTTGGGACAGACAACGGCCCTCCACTTT
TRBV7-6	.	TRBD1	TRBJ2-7	CASSRGDRSYEQYF	TGTGCCAGCAGCCGAGGGGACAGATCCTACGAGCAGTACTTC
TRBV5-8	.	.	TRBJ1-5	CASSLAVTGSFRGNQPQHF	TGTGCCAGCAGCTTGGCCGTCACGGGTTCGTTCAGGGGCAATCAGCCCCAGCATTTT
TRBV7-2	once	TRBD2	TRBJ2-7	CASSLERGVGYEQYF	TGTGCCAGCAGCTTAGAGCGGGGGGTCGGGTACGAGCAGTACTTC
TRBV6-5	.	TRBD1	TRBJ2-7	CASRKTGTYEQYF	TGTGCCAGCAGAAAGACAGGGACCTACGAGCAGTACTTC
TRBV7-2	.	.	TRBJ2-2	CASSLERVNTGELFF	TGTGCCAGCAGCTTAGAACGGGTGAACACCGGGGAGCTGTTTTTT
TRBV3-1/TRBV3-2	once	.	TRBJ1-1	CASSRLTRGDTEAFF	TGTGCCAGCAGCCGCCTGACCAGGGGTGACACTGAAGCTTTCTTT
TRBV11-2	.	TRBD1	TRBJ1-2	CASSSHRGGYTF	TGTGCCAGCAGCTCTCACAGGGGAGGCTACACCTTC
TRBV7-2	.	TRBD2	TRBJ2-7	CASSLEWAGVSYEQYF	TGTGCCAGCAGCTTAGAGTGGGCGGGGGTCTCCTACGAGCAGTACTTC
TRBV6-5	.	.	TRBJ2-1	CASSYGQRLSYNEQFF	TGTGCCAGCAGTTACGGCCAGCGGCTGTCCTACAATGAGCAGTTCTTC
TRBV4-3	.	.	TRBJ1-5	CASSQESGINQPQHF	TGCGCCAGCAGCCAAGAGTCGGGAATTAATCAGCCCCAGCATTTT
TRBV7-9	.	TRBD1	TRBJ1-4	CASSLGWDRKTTNEKLFF	TGTGCCAGCAGCTTAGGTTGGGACAGAAAAACAACTAATGAAAAACTGTTTTTT
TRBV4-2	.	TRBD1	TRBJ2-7	CASSQDDIPGRDRTYEQYF	TGTGCCAGCAGCCAAGATGATATACCCGGCCGGGACAGGACCTACGAGCAGTACTTC
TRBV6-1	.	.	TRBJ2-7	CASSEARQGIYEQYF	TGTGCCAGCAGTGAAGCAAGGCAGGGTATCTACGAGCAGTACTTC
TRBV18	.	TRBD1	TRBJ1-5	CASSTGQGNQPQHF	TGTGCCAGCTCGACGGGACAGGGGAATCAGCCCCAGCATTTT
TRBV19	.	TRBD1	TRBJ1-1	CASSISGTANTEAFF	TGTGCCAGTAGTATCTCCGGGACAGCGAACACTGAAGCTTTCTTT
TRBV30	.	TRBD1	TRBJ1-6	CAWSAGQGPYNSPLHF	TGTGCCTGGAGCGCCGGACAGGGTCCCTATAATTCACCCCTCCACTTT
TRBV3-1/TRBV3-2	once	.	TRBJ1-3	CASSQDGLRGTIYF	TGTGCCAGCAGCCAAGACGGGTTAAGGGGAACCATATATTTT
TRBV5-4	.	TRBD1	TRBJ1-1	CASSIGQGATEAFF	TGTGCCAGCAGCATAGGACAGGGGGCGACTGAAGCTTTCTTT
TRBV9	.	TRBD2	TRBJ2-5	CASSAYSGGFDETQYF	TGTGCCAGCAGCGCATATAGCGGGGGGTTTGATGAGACCCAGTACTTC
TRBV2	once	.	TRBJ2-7	CAAHPTGLPSYEQYF	TGTGCCGCCCACCCCACTGGGCTTCCCTCCTACGAGCAGTACTTC
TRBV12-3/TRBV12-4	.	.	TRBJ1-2	CASSPHSSYGYTF	TGTGCCAGCAGCCCGCACTCTTCCTATGGCTACACCTTC
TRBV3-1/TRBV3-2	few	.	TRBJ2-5	CASSLPGQARETQYF	TGTGCCAGCAGCCTTCCGGGACAAGCGAGAGAGACCCAGTACTTC
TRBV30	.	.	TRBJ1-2	CAWSRGDNYGYTF	TGTGCCTGGAGCCGCGGGGACAACTATGGCTACACCTTC
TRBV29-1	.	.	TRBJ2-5	CSVATAQETQYF	TGCAGCGTGGCGACAGCGCAAGAGACCCAGTACTTC